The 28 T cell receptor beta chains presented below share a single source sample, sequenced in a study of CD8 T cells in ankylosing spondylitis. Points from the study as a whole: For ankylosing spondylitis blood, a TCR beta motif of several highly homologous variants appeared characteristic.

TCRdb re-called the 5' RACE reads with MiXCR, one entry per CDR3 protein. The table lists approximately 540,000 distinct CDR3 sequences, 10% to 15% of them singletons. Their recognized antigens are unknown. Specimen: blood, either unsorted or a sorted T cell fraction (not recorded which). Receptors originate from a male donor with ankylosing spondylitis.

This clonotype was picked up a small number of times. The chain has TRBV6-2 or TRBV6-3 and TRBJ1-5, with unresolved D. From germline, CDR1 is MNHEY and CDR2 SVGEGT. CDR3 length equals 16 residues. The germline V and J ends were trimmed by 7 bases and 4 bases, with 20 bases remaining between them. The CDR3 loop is CASTQETPLSNQPQHF. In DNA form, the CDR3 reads TGTGCCAGCACCCAGGAGACTCCCTTATCAAATCAGCCCCAGCATTTT.

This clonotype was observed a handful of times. CDR3 residues: CSVGSQDRGYTF. The CDR3 DNA reads as TGCAGCGTTGGCTCCCAGGACAGGGGTTACACCTTC. The gene calls are TRBV29-1 and TRBJ1-2, with 9 bases lining up with TRBD1. The germline V gene encodes CDR1 SQVTM and CDR2 ANQGSEA. The CDR3 runs 12 residues. V was clipped by 4 bases and J by 11 bases; unmatched bases: 8. Complete variable domain (other parts from reference TRBV29-1 and TRBJ1-2): SAVISQKPSRDICQRGTSLTIQCQVDSQVTMMFWYRQQPGQSLTLIATANQGSEATYESGFVIDKFPISRPNLTFSTLTVSNMSPEDSSIYLCSVGSQDRGYTFGSGTRLTVV.

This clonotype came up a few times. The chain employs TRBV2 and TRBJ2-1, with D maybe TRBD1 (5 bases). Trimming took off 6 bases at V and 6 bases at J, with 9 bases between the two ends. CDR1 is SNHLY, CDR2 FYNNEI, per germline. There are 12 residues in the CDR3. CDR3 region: CASRQGPNEQFF. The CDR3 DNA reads TGTGCCAGCAGGCAGGGCCCCAATGAGCAGTTCTTC.

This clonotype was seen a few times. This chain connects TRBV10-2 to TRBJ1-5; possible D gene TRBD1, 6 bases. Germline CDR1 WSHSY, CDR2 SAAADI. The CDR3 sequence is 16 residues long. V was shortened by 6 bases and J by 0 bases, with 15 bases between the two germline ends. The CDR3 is CASSEDRSNSNQPQHF. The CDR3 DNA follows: TGCGCCAGCAGCGAAGACAGGTCTAATAGCAATCAGCCCCAGCATTTT.

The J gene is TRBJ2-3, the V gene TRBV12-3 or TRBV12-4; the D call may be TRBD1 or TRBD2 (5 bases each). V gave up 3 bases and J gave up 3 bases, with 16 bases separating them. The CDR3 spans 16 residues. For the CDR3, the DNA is TGTGCCAGCAGTTTCGGGACCCCCGTGGGGACAGATACGCAGTATTTT. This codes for CASSFGTPVGTDTQYF.

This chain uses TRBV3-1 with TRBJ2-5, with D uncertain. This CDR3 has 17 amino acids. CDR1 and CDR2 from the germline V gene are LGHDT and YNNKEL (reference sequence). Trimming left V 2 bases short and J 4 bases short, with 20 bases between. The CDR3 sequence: CASSQSWSRINRETQYF. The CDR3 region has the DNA TGTGCCAGCAGCCAAAGTTGGTCAAGGATAAACCGAGAGACCCAGTACTTC.

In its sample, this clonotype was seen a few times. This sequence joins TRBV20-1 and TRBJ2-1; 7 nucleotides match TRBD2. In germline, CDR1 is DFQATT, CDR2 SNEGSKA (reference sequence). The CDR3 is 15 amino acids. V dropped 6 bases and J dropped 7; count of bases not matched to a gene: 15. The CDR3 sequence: CSAPPGAGDANEQFF. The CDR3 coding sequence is TGCAGTGCCCCCCCCGGGGCGGGAGATGCAAATGAGCAGTTCTTC.

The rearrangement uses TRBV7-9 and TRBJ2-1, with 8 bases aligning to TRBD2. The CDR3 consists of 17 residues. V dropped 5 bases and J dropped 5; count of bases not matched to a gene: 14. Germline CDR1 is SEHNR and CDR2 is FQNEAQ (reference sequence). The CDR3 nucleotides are TGTGCCAGCAGCGCCAGGGGAGCGGGAGATAAGGACAATGAGCAGTTCTTC. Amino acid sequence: CASSARGAGDKDNEQFF.

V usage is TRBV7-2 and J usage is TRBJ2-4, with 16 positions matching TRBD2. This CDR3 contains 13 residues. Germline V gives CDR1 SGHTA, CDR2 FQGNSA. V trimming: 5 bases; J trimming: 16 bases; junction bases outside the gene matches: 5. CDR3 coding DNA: TGTGCCAGCAGCACCGGGACTAGCGGGGGGGCATACTTC. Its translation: CASSTGTSGGAYF. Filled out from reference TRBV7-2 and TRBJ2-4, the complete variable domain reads GAGVSQSPSNKVTEKGKDVELRCDPISGHTALYWYRQSLGQGLEFLIYFQGNSAPDKSGLPSDRFSAERTGGSVSTLTIQRTQQEDSAVYLCASSTGTSGGAYFGAGTRLSVL.

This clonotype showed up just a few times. This CDR3 is CASSQMAWGDSPLHF. In nucleotides, the CDR3 is TGTGCCAGCAGCCAAATGGCGTGGGGAGATTCACCCCTCCACTTT. The rearrangement links TRBV3-1 to TRBJ1-6, with D uncertain. CDR3 length: 15 residues. The V end was cut by 2 bases, the J end by 8 bases, with 13 bases between. Per germline, CDR1 LGHDT and CDR2 YNNKEL (reference sequence). Based on the CDR3 plus reference TRBV3-1 and TRBJ1-6, the full variable domain is DTAVSQTPKYLVTQMGNDKSIKCEQNLGHDTMYWYKQDSKKFLKIMFSYNNKELIINETVPNRFSPKSPDKAHLNLHINSLELGDSAVYFCASSQMAWGDSPLHFGNGTRLTVT.

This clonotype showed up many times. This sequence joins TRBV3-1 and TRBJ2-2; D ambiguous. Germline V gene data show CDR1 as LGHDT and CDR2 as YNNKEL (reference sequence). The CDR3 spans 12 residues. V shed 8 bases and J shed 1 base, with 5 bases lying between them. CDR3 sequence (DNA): TGTGCCAGCCAGTTGAACACCGGGGAGCTGTTTTTT. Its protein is CASQLNTGELFF.

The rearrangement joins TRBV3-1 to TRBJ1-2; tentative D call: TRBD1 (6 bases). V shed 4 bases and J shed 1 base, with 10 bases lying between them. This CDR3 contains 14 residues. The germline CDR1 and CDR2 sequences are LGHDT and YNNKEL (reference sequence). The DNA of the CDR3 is TGTGCCAGCAGCCCACAGGGTTATAACTATGGCTACACCTTC. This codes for CASSPQGYNYGYTF. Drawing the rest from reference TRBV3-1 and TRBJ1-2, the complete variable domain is DTAVSQTPKYLVTQMGNDKSIKCEQNLGHDTMYWYKQDSKKFLKIMFSYNNKELIINETVPNRFSPKSPDKAHLNLHINSLELGDSAVYFCASSPQGYNYGYTFGSGTRLTVV.

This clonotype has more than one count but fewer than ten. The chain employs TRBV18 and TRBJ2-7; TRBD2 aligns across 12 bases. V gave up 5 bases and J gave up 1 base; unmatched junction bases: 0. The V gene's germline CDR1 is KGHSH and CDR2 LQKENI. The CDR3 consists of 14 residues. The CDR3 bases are TGTGCCAGCTCAGGACTAGCGGGATCCTACGAGCAGTACGTC. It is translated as CASSGLAGSYEQYV.

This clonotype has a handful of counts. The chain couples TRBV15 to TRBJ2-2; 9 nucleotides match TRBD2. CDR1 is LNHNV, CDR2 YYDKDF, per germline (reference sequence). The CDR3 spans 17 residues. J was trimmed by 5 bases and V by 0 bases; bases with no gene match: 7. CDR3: CATSRDRWREGTGELFF. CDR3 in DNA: TGTGCCACCAGCAGAGATCGTTGGCGGGAGGGTACCGGGGAGCTGTTTTTT.

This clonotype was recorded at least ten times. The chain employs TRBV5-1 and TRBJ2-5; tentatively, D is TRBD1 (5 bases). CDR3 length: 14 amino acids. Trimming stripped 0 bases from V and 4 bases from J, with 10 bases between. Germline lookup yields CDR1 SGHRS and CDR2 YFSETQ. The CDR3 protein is CASSLGLGPETQYF. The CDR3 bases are TGCGCCAGCAGCTTGGGCCTGGGGCCAGAGACCCAGTACTTC. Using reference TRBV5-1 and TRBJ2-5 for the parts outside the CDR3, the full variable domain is KAGVTQTPRYLIKTRGQQVTLSCSPISGHRSVSWYQQTPGQGLQFLFEYFSETQRNKGNFPGRFSGRQFSNSRSEMNVSTLELGDSALYLCASSLGLGPETQYFGPGTRLLVL.

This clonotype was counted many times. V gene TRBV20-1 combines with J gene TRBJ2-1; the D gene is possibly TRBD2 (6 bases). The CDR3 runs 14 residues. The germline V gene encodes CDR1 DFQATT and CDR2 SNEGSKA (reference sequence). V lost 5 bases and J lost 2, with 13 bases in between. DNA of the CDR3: TGCAGTGCTTGGGACTTCCAGACCTACAATGAGCAGTTCTTC. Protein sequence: CSAWDFQTYNEQFF.

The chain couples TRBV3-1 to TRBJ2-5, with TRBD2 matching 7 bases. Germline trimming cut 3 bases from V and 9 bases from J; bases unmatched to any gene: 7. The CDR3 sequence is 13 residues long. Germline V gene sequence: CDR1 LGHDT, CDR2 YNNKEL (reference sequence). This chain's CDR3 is CASSHPGLVPQYF. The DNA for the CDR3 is TGTGCCAGCAGCCACCCAGGACTAGTACCCCAGTACTTC.

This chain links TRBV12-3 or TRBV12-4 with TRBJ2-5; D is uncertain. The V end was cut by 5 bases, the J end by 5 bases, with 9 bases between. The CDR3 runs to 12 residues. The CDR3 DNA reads TGTGCCAGCAGTACCGCTTGGGAGACCCAGTACTTC. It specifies CASSTAWETQYF.

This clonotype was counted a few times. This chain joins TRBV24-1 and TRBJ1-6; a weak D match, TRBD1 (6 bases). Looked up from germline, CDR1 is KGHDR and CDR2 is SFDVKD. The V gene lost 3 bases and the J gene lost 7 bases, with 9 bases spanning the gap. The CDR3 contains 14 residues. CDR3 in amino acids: CATSDEGVNSPLHF. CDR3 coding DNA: TGTGCCACCAGTGATGAGGGGGTGAATTCACCCCTCCACTTT.

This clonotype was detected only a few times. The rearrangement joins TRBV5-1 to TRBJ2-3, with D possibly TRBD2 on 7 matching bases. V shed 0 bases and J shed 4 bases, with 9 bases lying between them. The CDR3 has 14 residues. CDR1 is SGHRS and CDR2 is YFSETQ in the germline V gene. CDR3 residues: CASSLEGGADTQYF. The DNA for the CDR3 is TGCGCCAGCAGCTTGGAGGGGGGGGCAGATACGCAGTATTTT.

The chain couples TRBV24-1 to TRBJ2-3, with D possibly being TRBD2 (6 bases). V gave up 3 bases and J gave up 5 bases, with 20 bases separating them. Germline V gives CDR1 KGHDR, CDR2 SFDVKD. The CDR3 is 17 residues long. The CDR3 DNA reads TGTGCCACCAGTGATCCCTCGGCGGCGGGGCCGGGAGATACGCAGTATTTT. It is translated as CATSDPSAAGPGDTQYF.

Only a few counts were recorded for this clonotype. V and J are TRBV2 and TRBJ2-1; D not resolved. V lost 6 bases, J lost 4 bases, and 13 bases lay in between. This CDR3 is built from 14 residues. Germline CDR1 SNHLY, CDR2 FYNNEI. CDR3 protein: CASRARLIYNEQFF. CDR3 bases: TGTGCCAGCAGGGCTAGACTGATTTACAATGAGCAGTTCTTC.

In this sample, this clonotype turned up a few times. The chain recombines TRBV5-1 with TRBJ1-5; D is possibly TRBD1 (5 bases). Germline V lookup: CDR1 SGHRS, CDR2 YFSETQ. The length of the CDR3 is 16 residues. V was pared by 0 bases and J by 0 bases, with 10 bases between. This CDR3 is CASSLDGGNSNQPQHF. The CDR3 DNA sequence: TGCGCCAGCAGCTTGGATGGGGGGAATAGCAATCAGCCCCAGCATTTT.

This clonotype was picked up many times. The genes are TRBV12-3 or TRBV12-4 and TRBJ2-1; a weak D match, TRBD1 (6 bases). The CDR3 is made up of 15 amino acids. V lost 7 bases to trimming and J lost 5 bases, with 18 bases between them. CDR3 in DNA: TGTGCCAGCACTTCCCACAGGGATCGGAACAATGAGCAGTTCTTC. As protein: CASTSHRDRNNEQFF.

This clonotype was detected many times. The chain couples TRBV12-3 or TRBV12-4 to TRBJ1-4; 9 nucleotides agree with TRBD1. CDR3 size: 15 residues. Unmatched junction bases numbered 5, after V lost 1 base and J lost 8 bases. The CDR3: CASSLGDRDHEKLFF. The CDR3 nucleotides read TGTGCCAGCAGTTTAGGGGACAGGGATCACGAAAAACTGTTTTTT.

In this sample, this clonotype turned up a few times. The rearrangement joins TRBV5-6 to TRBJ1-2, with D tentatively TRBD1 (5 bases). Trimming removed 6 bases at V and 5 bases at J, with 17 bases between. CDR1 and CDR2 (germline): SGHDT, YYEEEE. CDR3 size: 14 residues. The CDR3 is CASTNVQGPYGYTF. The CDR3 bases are TGTGCCAGCACTAACGTGCAGGGACCGTATGGCTACACCTTC.

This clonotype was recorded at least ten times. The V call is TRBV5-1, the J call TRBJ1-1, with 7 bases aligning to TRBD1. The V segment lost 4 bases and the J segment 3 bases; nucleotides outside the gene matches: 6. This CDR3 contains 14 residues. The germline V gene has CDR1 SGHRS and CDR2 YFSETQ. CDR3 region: CASSLHGQDTEAFF. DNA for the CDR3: TGCGCCAGCAGCCTGCATGGACAGGACACTGAAGCTTTCTTT.

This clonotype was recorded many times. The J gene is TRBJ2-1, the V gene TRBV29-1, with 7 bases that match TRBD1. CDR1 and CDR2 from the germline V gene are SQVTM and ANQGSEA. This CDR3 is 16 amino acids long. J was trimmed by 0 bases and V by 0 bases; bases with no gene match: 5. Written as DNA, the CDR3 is TGCAGCGTTGAAGAAGGGACAGCCAGCTCCTACAATGAGCAGTTCTTC. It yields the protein CSVEEGTASSYNEQFF.